This T cell receptor beta chain is drawn from a study of Ad26.COV2.S vaccination and SARS-CoV-2 variants. The overall study: Donor joined the COV1001 Ad26.COV2.S trial arm. Dosing was one shot or two shots 56 days apart. Study results and limitations: The TCR-based breadth and depth measures might underestimate overall T cell responses.

CDR1 is GTSNPN, CDR2 SVGIG, per germline (reference sequence). The CDR3 has 13 amino acids. V gave up 2 bases and J gave up 4 bases; unmatched junction bases: 4. About this clone itself: The antigen is undetermined. Other DNA sequences in the sample encode the same CDR3.

Only in-frame clones appear in the TCRdb table, and some are missing; sequencing was by immunoSEQ multiplex PCR. The table has about 380,000 clones, about 83% seen once. Described treatment: roughly 18 received Ad26.COV2.S at low or high dose, single or two shots; about 5 received placebo; per-sample allocation not given. Day 63 after the first vaccine or placebo injection was the time point for sampling. Sequences were derived from peripheral blood, sampled in a trial of Ad26.COV2.S vaccine versus placebo. This TCR came from a person between 18 and 65 years old who received the Ad26.COV2.S COVID-19 vaccine or a placebo. The V gene is TRBV30, the J gene TRBJ1-1; 7 positions agree with TRBD1. CDR3 residues: CAWSRQGGTEAFF. CDR3 nucleotides: TGTGCCTGGAGTCGACAGGGCGGCACTGAAGCTTTCTTT.